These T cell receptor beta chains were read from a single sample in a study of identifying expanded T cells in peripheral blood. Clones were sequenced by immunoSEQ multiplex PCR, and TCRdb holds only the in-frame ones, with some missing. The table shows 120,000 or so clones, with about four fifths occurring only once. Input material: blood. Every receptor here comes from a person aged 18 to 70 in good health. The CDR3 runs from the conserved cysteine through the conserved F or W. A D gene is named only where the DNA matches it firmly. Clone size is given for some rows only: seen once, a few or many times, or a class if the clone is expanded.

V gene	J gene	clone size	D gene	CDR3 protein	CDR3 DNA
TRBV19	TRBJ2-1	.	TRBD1	CASSMRGGARTANNEQFF	TGTGCCAGTAGTATGAGAGGGGGCGCGCGGACAGCTAACAATGAGCAGTTCTTC
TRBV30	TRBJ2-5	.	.	CAWTSLPGETQYF	TGTGCCTGGACCTCGCTCCCCGGAGAGACCCAGTACTTC
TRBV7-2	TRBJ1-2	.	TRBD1	CASSLGQGSYGYTF	TGTGCCAGCAGCTTGGGACAGGGGAGTTATGGCTACACCTTC
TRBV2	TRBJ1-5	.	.	CASSVTVRQPQHF	TGTGCCAGCAGTGTTACGGTGCGGCAGCCCCAGCATTTT
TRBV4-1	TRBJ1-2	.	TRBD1	CASSPSPGGNYGYTF	TGCGCCAGCAGCCCCTCCCCAGGGGGCAACTATGGCTACACCTTC
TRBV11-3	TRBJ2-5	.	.	CASSLVQGWRGTQYF	TGTGCCAGCAGCTTAGTGCAGGGGTGGAGGGGGACCCAGTACTTC
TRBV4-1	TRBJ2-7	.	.	CASSQVLRFPEQYF	TGCGCCAGCAGCCAAGTTCTTCGCTTCCCCGAGCAGTACTTC
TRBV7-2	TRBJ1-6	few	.	CASSYGYRNSPLHF	TGTGCCAGCAGCTACGGGTATAGGAATTCACCCCTCCACTTT
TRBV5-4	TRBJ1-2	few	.	CASTLSSLDSFHYGYTF	TGTGCCAGCACCCTATCTTCCCTCGACAGCTTTCATTATGGCTACACCTTC
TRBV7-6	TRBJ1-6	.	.	CASSLSGSSSYNSPLHF	TGTGCCAGCAGCTTATCCGGCAGCAGCTCCTATAATTCACCCCTCCACTTT
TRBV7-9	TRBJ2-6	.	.	CASSLRTNVLTF	TGTGCCAGCAGCCTTAGGACCAACGTCCTGACTTTC
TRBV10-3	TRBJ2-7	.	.	CATQNVGNSYEQYF	TGTGCCACCCAGAACGTTGGGAACTCCTACGAGCAGTACTTC
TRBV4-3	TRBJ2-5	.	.	CASSQETRETQYF	TGCGCCAGCAGCCAGGAGACAAGAGAGACCCAGTACTTC
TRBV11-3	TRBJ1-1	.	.	CASSFRGGSEAFF	TGTGCCAGCAGCTTTAGGGGTGGGAGTGAAGCTTTCTTT
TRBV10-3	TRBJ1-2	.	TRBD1	CAISKTGNYGYTF	TGTGCCATCAGTAAGACAGGGAACTATGGCTACACCTTC
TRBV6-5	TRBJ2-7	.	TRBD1	CASSYGQGAYEQYF	TGTGCCAGCAGTTATGGACAGGGGGCGTACGAGCAGTACTTC
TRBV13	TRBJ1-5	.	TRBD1	CASSSGTGGRPQHF	TGTGCCAGCAGCTCCGGGACAGGGGGGAGGCCCCAGCATTTT
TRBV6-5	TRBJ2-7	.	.	CASSYSSGDEQYF	TGTGCCAGCAGTTACTCGAGTGGGGACGAGCAGTACTTC
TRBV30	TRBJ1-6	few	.	CAWTRQSLRVGNSPLHF	TGTGCCTGGACTCGACAGAGTCTTAGGGTTGGTAATTCACCCCTCCACTTT
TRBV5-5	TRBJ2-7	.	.	CASSLPSRGEQYF	TGTGCCAGCAGCTTGCCATCCCGCGGGGAGCAGTACTTC
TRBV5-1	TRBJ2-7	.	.	CASSFSPLYEQYF	TGCGCCAGCAGCTTTTCCCCTCTCTACGAGCAGTACTTC
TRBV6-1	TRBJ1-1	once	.	CASSERDFSGNTEAFF	TGTGCCAGCAGTGAACGGGACTTCAGCGGGAACACTGAAGCTTTCTTT
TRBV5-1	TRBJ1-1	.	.	CASRRGNTEAFF	TGCGCCAGCAGACGAGGGAACACTGAAGCTTTCTTT
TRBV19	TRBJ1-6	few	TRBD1	CASSGARDRGRRHSPLHF	TGTGCCAGTAGCGGCGCCCGGGACAGGGGGCGACGGCATTCACCCCTCCACTTT
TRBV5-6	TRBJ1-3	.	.	CASSDRGTYSGNTIYF	TGTGCCAGCAGCGACAGAGGGACTTACTCTGGAAACACCATATATTTT
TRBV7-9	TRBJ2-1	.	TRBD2	CASSLGLLGLVDEQFF	TGTGCCAGCAGCTTAGGGCTACTGGGACTAGTCGATGAGCAGTTCTTC
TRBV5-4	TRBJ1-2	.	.	CASSLLGGANYGYTF	TGTGCCAGCAGCTTGCTAGGTGGAGCGAACTATGGCTACACCTTC
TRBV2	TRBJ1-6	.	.	CASGYRSSPLHF	TGTGCCAGCGGATACCGAAGTTCACCCCTCCACTTT
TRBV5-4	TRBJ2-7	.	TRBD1	CASSTEDRVPDEQYF	TGTGCCAGCAGCACGGAAGACAGGGTTCCCGACGAGCAGTACTTC
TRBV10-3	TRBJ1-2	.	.	CAISKGDSGYTF	TGTGCCATCAGTAAAGGAGATAGTGGCTACACCTTC
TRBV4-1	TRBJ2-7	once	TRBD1	CASSQLRMTGTVNEQYF	TGCGCCAGCAGCCAACTTAGAATGACAGGGACAGTCAACGAGCAGTACTTC
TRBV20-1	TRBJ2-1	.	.	CSASRASEQFF	TGCAGTGCTAGCCGGGCCTCAGAGCAGTTCTTC
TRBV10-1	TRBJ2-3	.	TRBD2	CASSETSGGADTQYF	TGCGCCAGCAGTGAGACTAGCGGGGGGGCGGATACGCAGTATTTT
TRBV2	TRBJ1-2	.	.	CASIGWDQDYGYTF	TGTGCCAGCATAGGGTGGGACCAGGACTATGGCTACACCTTC
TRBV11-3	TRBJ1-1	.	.	CASSLDLGSLEAFF	TGTGCCAGCAGCTTAGATCTTGGGAGCTTAGAAGCTTTCTTT